Listed below are T cell receptor beta chains from one sample, sequenced in a study of blood T cell repertoires in COVID-19. The assay was immunoSEQ multiplex PCR, and TCRdb's table has in-frame clones only and misses some. The sample lists 80,000 to 95,000 clones, approximately 91% occurring once. The sequencing sample was made of peripheral blood. All receptors derive from a human donor with active COVID-19. The donor label of this sample is uncertain. CDR3s leave out the opening cysteine and the closing phenylalanine or tryptophan.

V gene	J gene	CDR3 protein
TRBV7-2	TRBJ1-2	ASSLDPGERGYT
TRBV7-8	TRBJ1-1	ASSFGGINTEAF
TRBV4-1	TRBJ2-2	ASSHTGGSNTGELF
TRBV7-2	TRBJ2-1	ASSSRGDRANEQF
TRBV7-9	TRBJ2-2	ASSQGQPNTGELF
TRBV4-1	TRBJ2-7	ASKSGQGDYEQY
TRBV6-2/TRBV6-3	TRBJ1-4	ASSARLSEKLF
TRBV21-1	TRBJ1-4	ASSNFLRGRKLF
TRBV6-5	TRBJ2-7	ATRITEVGSYEQY
TRBV28	TRBJ2-4	ASRNLDSDSKNIQY
TRBV5-6	TRBJ1-3	ASSLNPGQGTGNTIY
TRBV7-9	TRBJ2-3	ASSFGGTDTQY
TRBV27	TRBJ1-4	ASSPWDREGEKLF
TRBV5-1	TRBJ1-1	ASSTGQGRGTEAF
TRBV4-1	TRBJ2-7	ASSPTPSYEQY
TRBV3-1/TRBV3-2	TRBJ2-3	ASSPLLSGGGDTQY
TRBV5-4	TRBJ2-2	ASSTGTYDTGELF
TRBV7-9	TRBJ1-5	ASSSGAYSNQPQH
TRBV7-6	TRBJ2-3	ASSLNSIGSTDTQY
TRBV4-2	TRBJ2-2	ASSQVPGGAENTGELF
TRBV6-2/TRBV6-3	TRBJ2-3	ASSLQGADTQY
TRBV5-6	TRBJ2-7	ASSRRDSYEQY
TRBV3-1/TRBV3-2	TRBJ2-5	ASSQDPSGETQY
TRBV7-9	TRBJ2-3	ASSLRAGAVSTDTQY
TRBV24-1	TRBJ2-3	ATSDLDTTDTQY
TRBV7-4	TRBJ2-5	ASSYRTAGGGQRETQY
TRBV4-2	TRBJ2-3	ASSQDVTVDTQY
TRBV20-1	TRBJ1-1	SVRRWETAF
TRBV9	TRBJ1-2	ASSVLDRSYGYT
TRBV6-1	TRBJ2-7	ASSDGDEQY
TRBV27	TRBJ2-3	ASRPGGGTDTQY
TRBV4-2	TRBJ2-5	ASSPPAAGGTETQY
TRBV24-1	TRBJ2-3	ATSDSRASGGRTDTQY
TRBV5-5	TRBJ2-7	ASSPSAGQGSYEQY
TRBV10-2	TRBJ2-3	ASKGRGGLSTDTQY
TRBV2	TRBJ1-2	ASKGRANYGYT
TRBV9	TRBJ2-1	ASSGPHGAAGGTSNEQF
TRBV14	TRBJ2-7	ATAPGGVSYEQY
TRBV24-1	TRBJ2-5	ATSPTGQVIQETQY